A selection of T cell receptor beta chains follows, all from one sample in a study of T-cell memory formation after mild COVID-19. Via MiXCR, TCRdb re-called the 5' RACE reads, giving one row per CDR3 protein. Here the sample spans 450,000 to 650,000 distinct CDR3 sequences, under 20% being singletons. Material: PBMCs or a T cell subset sorted from them (not recorded which). Receptors were obtained from an adult woman who had mild COVID-19 (a few samples of this study predate the infection). Cell type and time point are not known. Each CDR3 is given without its conserved first and last residue. The order of the fields is CDR3 protein, V gene, clone size. Clone sizes are given selectively: once, few, many, or a class where the clone is expanded.

ASSPIFDRPLGEQY,TRBV18,.
ATSEGQGKNTEAF,TRBV24-1,.
ASSYSRLAPYEQY,TRBV6-5,.
ASSQVEGAPWNEQF,TRBV3-1,.
SVEDWTGGNTDTQY,TRBV29-1,few
ASSFVGGRQANT,TRBV5-8,.
ASSPGQGSLSSYNEQF,TRBV14,few
ASSLDRRRQASTDTQY,TRBV11-2,.
ASSLARWEGVEPRNQPQH,TRBV7-9,.
ASGTQPYDQPQH,TRBV19,few
ASSLTFQGLRATGELF,TRBV7-3,.
ASSSFRGWTEAF,TRBV7-8,.
ASSFGAGGDGYT,TRBV7-8,few
ASSHPAGPNTGELF,TRBV3-1,.
SARLGTDTQY,TRBV20-1,.
ASSFGRQETQY,TRBV27,many
ASSQDPTGGLQETQY,TRBV4-1,.
ASSDRGLRTDTQY,TRBV5-1,.
ASSPRAWGLMGEQF,TRBV3-1,many
ASSLGSGGVLGTQY,TRBV7-2,.
ASSLESRGPYNYGYT,TRBV5-1,.
ASSLYGGGTQETQY,TRBV7-2,few
SVGEGRRTARETQY,TRBV29-1,.
ASSQVVFTGAVGVGANVLT,TRBV3-1,.
ASSSQGVTDTQY,TRBV5-1,.
ASSSDVASTDTQY,TRBV2,many
ASSSRGGGGRNTGELF,TRBV7-6,.
ASSDSTTDTQY,TRBV6-4,few
ASSQKEGYEQY,TRBV4-1,.
ASSSSGTGELF,TRBV12-3/TRBV12-4,many
ASSLVADSYEQY,TRBV7-6,few
ASRGGTLEAF,TRBV2,.
ASRSPFGGNTEAF,TRBV7-6,.
ASTQWNTGELF,TRBV7-9,few
ALSDFGQGREQY,TRBV10-3,.
ASGGLAMETQY,TRBV2,.
ASSLGGGHQRSNEQF,TRBV11-2,few
ATRIGVAEQF,TRBV6-5,once
ASSWYGDLENIQY,TRBV5-1,few
ASSGRDSFYSGNTIY,TRBV9,.
ASSMTNPGSSYNSPLH,TRBV5-1,few
SGRSGTSGRETQY,TRBV29-1,.
SAGRGHGQPQH,TRBV20-1,.
ASRGGQANQETQY,TRBV6-5,few
ASSLHAGGSDTQY,TRBV7-9,.
ASSSLEGYNEQF,TRBV5-1,many
SVELQSNEKLF,TRBV29-1,many
ASSLAVSMVRGTDTQY,TRBV5-1,.
ASSQGLAGGWQETQY,TRBV14,few
ASSLAHGGQYNEQF,TRBV12-3/TRBV12-4,few
ASGGLGQGSYEQY,TRBV5-1,.
ATGDRSNTGELF,TRBV24-1,.
ASSLMAGGPRNEQF,TRBV7-2,.
ASSQDGADTQY,TRBV4-1,few